Following are 17 T cell receptor beta chains from one sample sequenced in a study of blood T cell repertoires in COVID-19. Clones were sequenced by immunoSEQ multiplex PCR, and TCRdb holds only the in-frame ones, with some missing. The sample shows around 360,000 clones, about 90% of them seen only once. The sequencing sample was made of PBMCs or T cells enriched from blood (not recorded which). The receptor set was obtained from a woman in her 30s who had recovered from COVID-19.

The chain employs TRBV24-1 and TRBJ2-4; D is possibly TRBD1 (6 bases). V lost 3 bases and J 2 bases, leaving 10 bases between the germline ends. The CDR3 extends over 15 amino acids. Per the germline V gene, CDR1 is KGHDR and CDR2 is SFDVKD. In nucleotides, the CDR3 is TGTGCCACCAGTGATAAACAGGGTACCAAAAACATTCAGTACTTC. Translated: CATSDKQGTKNIQYF.

The chain uses TRBV27 and TRBJ2-7; D unclear. The CDR3 consists of 14 residues. The germline V gene has CDR1 MNHEY and CDR2 SMNVEV (reference sequence). V was cut by 2 bases and J by 0 bases, with 8 bases left in between. CDR3 residues: CASSLAESSYEQYF. The CDR3 DNA is TGTGCCAGCAGTTTAGCGGAAAGCTCCTACGAGCAGTACTTC.

V usage is TRBV27 and J usage is TRBJ1-5; D is unresolved. CDR1 is MNHEY and CDR2 is SMNVEV in the germline V gene (reference sequence). This CDR3 is built from 14 residues. Between the trimmed V and J ends, which lost 6 bases and 7 bases, there was a span of 16 bases. CDR3 sequence (DNA): TGTGCCAGCAGCCAAGACGGGTCTGGGCAGCCCCAGCATTTT. It codes for CASSQDGSGQPQHF.

The J gene is TRBJ2-7, the V gene TRBV12-3 or TRBV12-4; perhaps TRBD1 as D (5 bases). This CDR3 region has 13 residues. V lost 6 bases and J lost 4, with 13 bases in between. The CDR3 loop is CASREGQGYEQYF. CDR3 bases: TGTGCCAGCAGAGAAGGACAAGGATACGAGCAGTACTTC.

The chain links TRBV29-1 to TRBJ2-7, with a possible D match to TRBD1 (7 bases). The germline V gene encodes CDR1 SQVTM and CDR2 ANQGSEA. Between the trimmed V and J ends, which lost 2 bases and 6 bases, there was a span of 11 bases. The CDR3 totals 12 residues. As DNA, the CDR3 is TGCAGCGTTGAATATCAGGGGGGCGAGCAGTACTTC. It is translated as CSVEYQGGEQYF.

The V and J genes are TRBV27 and TRBJ2-2, with D perhaps TRBD2 (5 bases). V lost 1 base, J lost 7 bases, and 7 bases lay in between. The CDR3 loop spans 13 amino acids. Germline V gives CDR1 MNHEY, CDR2 SMNVEV (reference sequence). CDR3 sequence: CASSLLAGGELFF. CDR3 DNA sequence: TGTGCCAGCAGTTTATTGGCGGGCGGGGAGCTGTTTTTT.

The chain couples TRBV11-1 to TRBJ2-7; TRBD2 matches at 12 bases. The CDR3 covers 16 residues. The germline V gene has CDR1 SGHAT and CDR2 FQDESV (reference sequence). The J segment lost 1 base and the V segment lost 4 bases, leaving 5 bases of the junction unmatched. Written as DNA, the CDR3 is TGTGCCAGCAGCTCGCCAGGACTAGCGGGATCCTACGAGCAGTACTTC. It specifies CASSSPGLAGSYEQYF.

The chain links TRBV5-1 to TRBJ2-5, with D tentatively TRBD2 (5 bases). Trimming removed 0 bases at V and 5 bases at J, with 14 bases between. From germline, CDR1 is SGHRS and CDR2 YFSETQ. The CDR3 runs to 15 residues. The CDR3 DNA follows: TGCGCCAGCAGCTTGGTGGGAGAACTATTTGAGACCCAGTACTTC. Translation: CASSLVGELFETQYF.

This clone appeared a single time. The V and J genes are TRBV9 and TRBJ1-1; 7 nucleotides match TRBD1. Germline trimming cut 4 bases from V and 1 base from J; bases unmatched to any gene: 4. This CDR3 has 14 residues. Germline V gene sequence: CDR1 SGDLS, CDR2 YYNGEE. The CDR3 loop reads CASSRQGGNTEAFF. CDR3 bases: TGTGCCAGCAGCCGACAGGGCGGGAACACTGAAGCTTTCTTT. The full variable domain, in which reference TRBV9 and TRBJ1-1 provide the parts outside the CDR3, is DSGVTQTPKHLITATGQRVTLRCSPRSGDLSVYWYQQSLDQGLQFLIQYYNGEERAKGNILERFSAQQFPDLHSELNLSSLELGDSALYFCASSRQGGNTEAFFGQGTRLTVV.

The genes are TRBV28 and TRBJ2-1; 8 bases are shared with TRBD2. The CDR3 covers 16 residues. The trim removed 11 bases at V and 5 bases at J, leaving 17 bases unmatched. Germline values: CDR1 MDHEN, CDR2 SYDVKM. The CDR3 DNA is TGTGCCGGCTTCCAACCCTCTAGCGGGCCCAACAATGAGCAGTTCTTC. It codes for CAGFQPSSGPNNEQFF.

The chain employs TRBV7-2 and TRBJ2-1; D is possibly TRBD2 (5 bases). Germline V gene data show CDR1 as SGHTA and CDR2 as FQGNSA. The V end lost 4 bases, the J end lost 1 base, and 17 bases lay between the germline ends. This CDR3 has 17 amino acids. CDR3 DNA sequence: TGTGCCAGCAGCTCCAAACCGCTGGACTGGTCCTACAATGAGCAGTTCTTC. Protein: CASSSKPLDWSYNEQFF.

The chain uses TRBV7-6 and TRBJ1-1, with TRBD1 as a possible D gene (6 bases). V lost 5 bases to trimming and J lost 2 bases, with 9 bases between them. CDR3 size: 13 residues. CDR1 is SGHVS, CDR2 FNYEAQ, per germline. The CDR3 DNA reads TGTGCCAGCAGCCGACAGGACAACACTGAAGCTTTCTTT. Its translation is CASSRQDNTEAFF.

The chain employs TRBV9 and TRBJ1-3, with 9 positions matching TRBD1. The V segment lost 3 bases and the J segment 1 base; nucleotides outside the gene matches: 5. CDR3 size: 16 residues. The germline gives CDR1 SGDLS, CDR2 YYNGEE. The CDR3, as DNA: TGTGCCAGCAGCGGACACAGGGGGCGATCTGGAAACACCATATATTTT. Translated: CASSGHRGRSGNTIYF.

The gene calls are TRBV3-1 (or the pseudogene TRBV3-2) and TRBJ2-7; 7 nucleotides line up with TRBD1. Germline V gene data show CDR1 as LGHDT and CDR2 as YNNKEL (reference sequence). CDR3 length: 16 amino acids. Germline trimming cut 8 bases from V and 2 bases from J; bases unmatched to any gene: 15. The CDR3 is CASSHWARDRTYEQYF. The DNA for the CDR3 is TGTGCCAGCTCCCATTGGGCCCGGGACAGAACCTACGAGCAGTACTTC.

This chain uses TRBV7-9 with TRBJ1-1; 10 positions match TRBD1. Germline V gene sequence: CDR1 SEHNR, CDR2 FQNEAQ (reference sequence). The trim removed 5 bases at V and 3 bases at J, leaving 6 bases unmatched. This CDR3 region has 15 residues. In nucleotides, the CDR3 is TGTGCCAGCAGCCGATCCGGGACAGGGGACACTGAAGCTTTCTTT. Residues: CASSRSGTGDTEAFF.

This chain joins TRBV25-1 and TRBJ1-4, with D unclear. V was shortened by 4 bases and J by 5 bases, with 11 bases between the two germline ends. There are 14 residues in the CDR3. Germline CDR1 and CDR2: MGHDK and SYGVNS. The CDR3 DNA reads as TGTGCCAGCAGTGTCGAAACAGAAAATGAAAAACTGTTTTTT. Translation: CASSVETENEKLFF. The entire variable domain, with the rest obtained from reference TRBV25-1 and TRBJ1-4, is as follows: EADIYQTPRYLVIGTGKKITLECSQTMGHDKMYWYQQDPGMELHLIHYSYGVNSTEKGDLSSESTVSRIRTEHFPLTLESARPSHTSQYLCASSVETENEKLFFGSGTQLSVL.

This sequence joins TRBV27 and TRBJ1-1; D unresolved. The germline V gene has CDR1 MNHEY and CDR2 SMNVEV (reference sequence). CDR3 length equals 11 residues. V was pared by 6 bases and J by 7 bases, with 9 bases between. Here the CDR3 reads CASRKSDEAFF. The CDR3 DNA sequence: TGTGCCAGCAGAAAGAGCGATGAAGCTTTCTTT.